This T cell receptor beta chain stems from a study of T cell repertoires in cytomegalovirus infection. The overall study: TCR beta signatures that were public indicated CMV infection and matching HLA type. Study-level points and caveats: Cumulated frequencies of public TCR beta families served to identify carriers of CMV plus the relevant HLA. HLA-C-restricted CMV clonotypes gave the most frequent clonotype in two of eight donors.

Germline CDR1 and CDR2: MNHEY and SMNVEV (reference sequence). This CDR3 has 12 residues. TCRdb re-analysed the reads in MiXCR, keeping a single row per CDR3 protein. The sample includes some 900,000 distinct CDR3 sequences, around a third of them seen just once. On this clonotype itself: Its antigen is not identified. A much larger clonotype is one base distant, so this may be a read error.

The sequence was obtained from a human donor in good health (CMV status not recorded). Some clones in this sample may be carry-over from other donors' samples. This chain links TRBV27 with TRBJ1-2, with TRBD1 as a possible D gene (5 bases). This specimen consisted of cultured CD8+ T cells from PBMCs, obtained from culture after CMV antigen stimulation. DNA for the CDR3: TGTGACAGCAGTCCGGGGGGGGATGGCTACACCTTC. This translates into CDSSPGGDGYTF.